These 21 T cell receptor beta chains share one sample of origin, sequenced in a study of blood T cells in healthy people across ages. A sample-barcoded 5' primer and a J-beta primer mix were used in a second PCR of about 6 to 11 cycles. TCRdb analysed the 5' RACE reads with MiXCR anew, one entry per CDR3 protein. The sample has fewer than 750,000 distinct CDR3 sequences, 52% seen once; the top ten hold less than 15%. Sequences were obtained from blood. These receptors all stem from a woman of 80 years or more in good health.

For this clonotype: A much larger clone differs by one base, so this may be a read error. The CDR3 loop reads CASSSDYTQYF. As DNA, the CDR3 is TGTGCCAGCAGCTCGGACTATACGCAGTATTTT. The chain links TRBV7-9 to TRBJ2-3; D possibly corresponds to TRBD2 (5 bases). CDR1 and CDR2 (germline): SEHNR, FQNEAQ (reference sequence). The V end was cut by 4 bases, the J end by 7 bases, with 6 bases between. This CDR3 has 11 residues. Full variable domain (missing parts from reference TRBV7-9 and TRBJ2-3): DTGVSQNPRHKITKRGQNVTFRCDPISEHNRLYWYRQTLGQGPEFLTYFQNEAQLEKSRLLSDRFSAERPKGSFSTLEIQRTEQGDSAMYLCASSSDYTQYFGPGTRLTVL.

This clonotype was detected a few times. The chain recombines TRBV11-1 with TRBJ2-7; 8 bases line up with TRBD2. This CDR3 contains 14 residues. V shed 8 bases, J shed 4 bases, and the junction held 10 bases outside the gene matches. CDR1 is SGHAT and CDR2 is FQDESV in the germline V gene (reference sequence). CDR3 region: CASESKRERYEQYF. The DNA of the CDR3 is TGTGCCAGCGAATCCAAGCGGGAGAGGTACGAGCAGTACTTC.

V usage is TRBV29-1 and J usage is TRBJ2-3, with D possibly being TRBD2 (5 bases). The CDR3 covers 12 residues. The V gene lost 7 bases and the J gene lost 0 bases, with 8 bases spanning the gap. CDR1 and CDR2 from the germline V gene are SQVTM and ANQGSEA. CDR3 coding DNA: TGCAGCGGAGAGGGAAGCACAGATACGCAGTATTTT. As protein: CSGEGSTDTQYF.

The CDR3 DNA follows: TGTGCCACCAGCAGAAAAGGTACCGGGGAGCTGTTTTTT. Amino acids: CATSRKGTGELFF. The chain couples TRBV15 to TRBJ2-2; D not certain. The length of the CDR3 is 13 residues. V lost 2 bases and J lost 5, with 6 bases in between. Germline V CDR1 and CDR2: LNHNV, YYDKDF (reference sequence).

The chain uses TRBV20-1 and TRBJ1-1; D remains ambiguous. The CDR3 contains 11 residues. Trimming left V 6 bases short and J 7 bases short, with 12 bases between. Germline V gene lookup returns CDR1 DFQATT and CDR2 SNEGSKA (reference sequence). CDR3 residues: CSAQVVVEAFF. The CDR3 nucleotides are TGCAGTGCCCAAGTAGTGGTTGAAGCTTTCTTT.

This clonotype has just a few counts. This rearrangement joins TRBV2 to TRBJ2-7; 10 bases line up with TRBD2. The J segment lost 7 bases and the V segment lost 6 bases, leaving 9 bases of the junction unmatched. The CDR3 is 14 amino acids. The V gene's germline CDR1 is SNHLY and CDR2 FYNNEI. The CDR3, as DNA: TGTGCCAGCAGCGAGCGGGAGGGTGAAAATGAGCAGTACTTC. Amino acid sequence: CASSEREGENEQYF.

The V gene is TRBV5-1, the J gene TRBJ2-1; 8 positions match TRBD1. The CDR3 is 15 residues long. The germline CDR1 and CDR2 sequences are SGHRS and YFSETQ. J lost 7 bases, V lost 3 bases, and 9 bases had no gene match. The DNA for the CDR3 is TGCGCCAGCAGCTCCCGAGCTACAGGGGGTAATGAGCAGTTCTTC. It encodes CASSSRATGGNEQFF.

At least ten counts were recorded for this clonotype. For the CDR3, the DNA is TGTGCCAGCAGTTTACGGTCTAGCGGGGGGGCGATAGGGCAGTTCTTC. Amino acids: CASSLRSSGGAIGQFF. The rearrangement links TRBV12-3 or TRBV12-4 to TRBJ2-1, with TRBD2 matching over 12 bases. Losses at the gene ends were 2 bases for V and 12 bases for J; bases not matched to a gene: 11. The CDR3 runs 16 residues.

This clonotype was observed at least ten times. The chain combines TRBV5-1 with TRBJ2-1, with TRBD1 identical over 7 bases. CDR1 is SGHRS and CDR2 is YFSETQ in the germline V gene. The trim removed 0 bases at V and 7 bases at J, leaving 7 bases unmatched. This CDR3 region has 15 residues. CDR3 sequence: CASSLGTGVVNEQFF. The CDR3 DNA is TGCGCCAGCAGCTTGGGAACAGGGGTGGTAAATGAGCAGTTCTTC.

This clonotype was counted at least ten times. J is TRBJ1-6 and V is TRBV7-3; 7 bases are a match to TRBD1. V gave up 5 bases and J gave up 7 bases; unmatched junction bases: 5. The V gene's germline CDR1 is SGHTA and CDR2 FQGTGA. The CDR3 runs 14 residues. The CDR3 sequence: CASSPGQENSPLHF. The CDR3 DNA follows: TGTGCCAGCAGCCCCGGACAGGAGAATTCACCCCTCCACTTT. The whole variable domain, remainder taken from reference TRBV7-3 and TRBJ1-6, is GAGVSQTPSNKVTEKGKYVELRCDPISGHTALYWYRQSLGQGPEFLIYFQGTGAADDSGLPNDRFFAVRPEGSVSTLKIQRTERGDSAVYLCASSPGQENSPLHFGNGTRLTVT.

This clonotype has only a few counts. The V gene is TRBV20-1, the J gene TRBJ2-2; D unclear. With 1 base removed from V and 1 base from J, the gap between germline ends came to 4 bases. The CDR3 is 13 residues long. Per the germline V gene, CDR1 is DFQATT and CDR2 is SNEGSKA (reference sequence). The CDR3 is CSARGLNTGELFF. CDR3 nucleotide sequence: TGCAGTGCTAGAGGGCTGAACACCGGGGAGCTGTTTTTT.

With regard to this clonotype: One base away lies a much larger clone, so this may be a sequencing read error. CDR3 nucleotide sequence: TGTGCCAGCAGTGCTCCGGACAGGTTCAATCAGCCCCAGCATTTT. As protein: CASSAPDRFNQPQHF. The chain recombines TRBV2 with TRBJ1-5, with TRBD1 identical over 7 bases. The CDR3 has 15 residues. V trimming: 4 bases; J trimming: 3 bases; junction bases outside the gene matches: 6. Per germline, CDR1 SNHLY and CDR2 FYNNEI. The entire variable domain, with the rest obtained from reference TRBV2 and TRBJ1-5, is as follows: EPEVTQTPSHQVTQMGQEVILRCVPISNHLYFYWYRQILGQKVEFLVSFYNNEISEKSEIFDDQFSVERPDGSNFTLKIRSTKLEDSAMYFCASSAPDRFNQPQHFGDGTRLSIL.

The chain links TRBV20-1 to TRBJ2-7, with 9 positions matching TRBD2. With V trimmed by 5 bases and J by 7 bases, 6 bases remained unmatched. CDR3 size: 12 residues. Germline V lookup: CDR1 DFQATT, CDR2 SNEGSKA (reference sequence). CDR3 amino acids: CSAGGGADEQYF. In DNA form, the CDR3 reads TGCAGTGCTGGCGGGGGGGCGGATGAGCAGTACTTC.

This clonotype was seen ten or more times. The chain is built from TRBV27 and TRBJ2-1; 9 bases align to TRBD2. This CDR3 is built from 13 residues. Germline CDR1 MNHEY, CDR2 SMNVEV (reference sequence). V lost 6 bases to trimming and J lost 5 bases; unmatched junction nucleotides: 2. The CDR3 region is CASRSSGNNEQFF. CDR3 in DNA: TGTGCCAGCAGGTCTAGCGGGAACAATGAGCAGTTCTTC.

This clonotype was detected many times. The chain has TRBV3-1 and TRBJ2-3; D is possibly TRBD2 (7 bases). CDR1 LGHDT and CDR2 YNNKEL come from the germline V gene (reference sequence). This CDR3 contains 17 residues. With 4 bases removed from V and 2 bases from J, the gap between germline ends came to 19 bases. Written as DNA, the CDR3 is TGTGCCAGCAGCCCCCGGGGGGCGGAGATCCCCACAGATACGCAGTATTTT. It encodes CASSPRGAEIPTDTQYF.

This clonotype was recorded many times. The rearrangement uses TRBV18 and TRBJ2-7; TRBD1 might be the D (6 bases). CDR1 is KGHSH, CDR2 LQKENI, per germline. The V end was cut by 4 bases, the J end by 2 bases, with 9 bases between. The CDR3 sequence is 13 residues long. The CDR3 here is CASSRTETYEQYF. The CDR3 DNA sequence: TGTGCCAGCTCACGGACAGAAACCTACGAGCAGTACTTC.

This clonotype occurred many times. This chain uses TRBV7-2 with TRBJ2-7; D is possibly TRBD1 or TRBD2 (6 bases each). V shed 8 bases and J shed 5 bases, with 19 bases lying between them. The CDR3 covers 14 residues. Germline-derived CDR1 and CDR2 are SGHTA and FQGNSA. The CDR3 sequence is CASFLGGPSNEQYF. CDR3 DNA: TGTGCCAGCTTCTTAGGGGGGCCGTCCAACGAGCAGTACTTC.

V gene TRBV5-1 combines with J gene TRBJ2-1; TRBD2 matches at 7 bases. Germline V gives CDR1 SGHRS, CDR2 YFSETQ. Losses at the gene ends were 0 bases for V and 4 bases for J; bases not matched to a gene: 4. This CDR3 has 15 residues. CDR3 in DNA: TGCGCCAGCAGCTTGGCGGCTAGCGGATACAATGAGCAGTTCTTC. Translated, it gives CASSLAASGYNEQFF.

Details on this clonotype: This may be a read error: a much more frequent sequence differs by one nucleotide. The chain carries TRBV15 and TRBJ2-3; TRBD1 aligns across 7 bases. After removal of 1 base from V and 6 bases from J, the junction contained 10 bases not matched to a gene. Germline-derived CDR1 and CDR2 are LNHNV and YYDKDF (reference sequence). CDR3 length: 16 amino acids. The CDR3 DNA reads as TGTGCCACCAGCAGAGGAGCGACAGGGTCTATGGATACGCAGTATTTT. Translating gives CATSRGATGSMDTQYF.

V is TRBV20-1 and J is TRBJ2-7, with D perhaps given as TRBD1 or TRBD2 (5 bases each). The CDR3 length is 14 residues. V was pared by 4 bases and J by 7 bases, with 20 bases between. CDR1 is DFQATT, CDR2 SNEGSKA, per germline (reference sequence). In nucleotides, the CDR3 is TGCAGTGCTATCTCTGGGACCAACCGTCGAGAGCAGTACTTC. Amino acid sequence: CSAISGTNRREQYF.

About this clonotype: One base away lies a much larger clone, so this may be a sequencing read error. The rearrangement uses TRBV27 and TRBJ2-5; no reliable D call. The CDR3 has 13 residues. Germline V gene sequence: CDR1 MNHEY, CDR2 SMNVEV (reference sequence). V dropped 7 bases and J dropped 11 bases, with 20 bases sitting between them. The chain's CDR3 is CASNVPGRNEQYF. The CDR3 DNA sequence: TGTGCCAGCAATGTCCCCGGACGTAATGAGCAGTACTTC.